The T cell receptor beta chain described here comes from a study of T cells expressing NK-cell markers. Study-level background: Sorted CD3+CD56-NKG2C+, CD3+CD56+NKG2C- and CD3+CD56+NKG2C+ T cells were the source of the TCR beta repertoires.

Study-wide results and limits: Dominant NKG2C+ clonotype frequencies of roughly 1.0-8% of CD8+ T cells were measured in roughly 6 donors.

Template switching by 5'RACE with UMIs generated the TCR beta cDNA. After re-calling the 5' RACE reads, TCRdb lists one entry per CDR3 protein, DNA absent. The sample's table shows roughly 380,000 distinct CDR3 sequences. Comment on this clonotype: The antigen remains unidentified.

The CDR3 has 13 amino acids. From germline, CDR1 is MGHRA and CDR2 YSYEKL. The chain links TRBV4-1 to TRBJ1-1. The sequence was obtained from a man between 18 and 69 years old in good health. Sequences were obtained from blood T cells: a sorted CD56 or NKG2C T cell subset, CD4+ or CD8+ T cells, or bulk PBMC T cells (not recorded which). The chain's CDR3 is CASSQVESTEAFF.